The T cell receptor beta chain under discussion was sequenced for a study of follicular helper T cells after annual influenza vaccination. Regarding the study as a whole: Successive annual vaccinations recalled a recurrent oligoclonal ICOS+CD38+ cTfh response with influenza-specific clonotypes.

The method was immunoSEQ multiplex PCR; TCRdb's version includes in-frame clones alone and lacks a portion of them. The profile shows around 25,000 clones, 70% to 90% of them singletons. To note about this clone: Its antigen is not known.

Per germline, CDR1 MNHNY and CDR2 SVGAGI (reference sequence). Trimming removed 4 bases from V and 0 bases from J, with 9 bases in between. CDR3 length: 15 amino acids. As to time point: 2014-2015 season, pre-vaccination. Donors with HIV/AIDS, active malignancy, immunomodulators or active illness were excluded. The chain couples TRBV6-6 to TRBJ1-4, with a tentative D call TRBD1 (5 bases). The source material was CXCR5+ CD38- circulating T follicular helper cells from blood, sampled on the day of influenza vaccination. The subset is: circulating Tfh, non-naive CD4+CXCR5+PD-1+ (ICOS+CD38+ or ICOS-CD38-). The TCR was taken from an adult who received the influenza vaccine. The CDR3 reads CASSLQDATNEKLFF. The CDR3 DNA follows: TGTGCCAGCAGTTTACAGGACGCAACTAATGAAAAACTGTTTTTT.